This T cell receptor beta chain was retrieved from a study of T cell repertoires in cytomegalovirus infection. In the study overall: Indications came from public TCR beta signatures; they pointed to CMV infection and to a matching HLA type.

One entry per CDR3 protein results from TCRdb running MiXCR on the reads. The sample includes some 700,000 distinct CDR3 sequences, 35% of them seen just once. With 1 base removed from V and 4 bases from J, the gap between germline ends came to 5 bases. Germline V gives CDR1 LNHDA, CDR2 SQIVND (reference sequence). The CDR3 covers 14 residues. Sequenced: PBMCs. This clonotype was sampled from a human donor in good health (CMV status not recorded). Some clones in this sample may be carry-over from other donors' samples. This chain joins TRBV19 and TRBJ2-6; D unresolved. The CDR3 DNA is TGTGCCAGTAGTATAGTCCGAGGGGCCAACGTCCTGACTTTC. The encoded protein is CASSIVRGANVLTF. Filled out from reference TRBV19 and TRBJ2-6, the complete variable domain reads DGGITQSPKYLFRKEGQNVTLSCEQNLNHDAMYWYRQDPGQGLRLIYYSQIVNDFQKGDIAEGYSVSREKKESFPLTVTSAQKNPTAFYLCASSIVRGANVLTFGAGSRLTVL.